Below, 5 T cell receptor beta chains from the same sample are listed, as sequenced in a study of memory CD4+ T cells and cytomegalovirus serostatus. Clones were sequenced by immunoSEQ multiplex PCR, and TCRdb holds only the in-frame ones, with some missing. The table lists approximately 46,000 clones, about four fifths of them singletons. Single viable CD3+CD4+CD8-CD45RO+ cells were sorted as the memory CD4+ T cells. Sequencing input: memory CD4+ T cells from blood. The receptors come from an adult in good health and CMV-seronegative.

The rearrangement uses TRBV11-2 and TRBJ2-2; D ambiguous. Germline V CDR1 and CDR2: SGHAT, FQNNGV. V gave up 3 bases and J gave up 1 base, with 3 bases separating them. The CDR3 contains 13 residues. In DNA, the CDR3 is TGTGCCAGCAGCTTTTTGAACACCGGGGAGCTGTTTTTT. Encoded protein: CASSFLNTGELFF.

A single count supports this clone. The J gene is TRBJ2-5, the V gene TRBV27; D is ambiguous. The CDR3 is 12 residues long. Germline V CDR1 and CDR2: MNHEY, SMNVEV (reference sequence). V lost 5 bases to trimming and J lost 3 bases, with 7 bases between them. This CDR3 reads CASSREKETQYF. The DNA of the CDR3 is TGTGCCAGCAGTAGAGAAAAAGAGACCCAGTACTTC.

The chain joins TRBV6-5 to TRBJ2-1; 8 bases are shared with TRBD1. The V gene end was trimmed by 0 bases and the J gene end by 0 bases; junction bases not matched to a gene: 1. Germline loops: CDR1 MNHEY, CDR2 SVGAGI. The CDR3 contains 16 residues. The CDR3 region has the DNA TGTGCCAGCAGTTACTCCGGGACAGGCTCCTACAATGAGCAGTTCTTC. It is translated as CASSYSGTGSYNEQFF.

CDR3 protein: CASSPGWSANYEQYF. The CDR3 DNA reads as TGTGCCAGCAGTCCTGGTTGGAGCGCCAACTACGAGCAGTACTTC. The chain combines TRBV27 with TRBJ2-7, with D unclear. V gave up 5 bases and J gave up 3 bases, with 17 bases separating them. Germline CDR1 is MNHEY and CDR2 is SMNVEV (reference sequence). The CDR3 has 15 amino acids.

This clone was counted between two and nine times. This rearrangement joins TRBV7-6 to TRBJ2-5, with D perhaps matching TRBD2 (5 bases). Trimming removed 1 base at V and 2 bases at J, with 8 bases between. CDR1 and CDR2 (germline): SGHVS, FNYEAQ. The CDR3 totals 14 residues. The DNA for the CDR3 is TGTGCCAGCAGCTTAGTAGACTATCAAGAGACCCAGTACTTC. Translated: CASSLVDYQETQYF. The full variable domain, completed using reference TRBV7-6 and TRBJ2-5, is GAGVSQSPRYKVTKRGQDVALRCDPISGHVSLYWYRQALGQGPEFLTYFNYEAQQDKSGLPNDRFSAERPEGSISTLTIQRTEQRDSAMYRCASSLVDYQETQYFGPGTRLLVL.